This is a list of T cell receptor beta chains from one sample in a study of cytomegalovirus exposure and HLA in healthy donors. Measured with immunoSEQ multiplex PCR; TCRdb has only the in-frame clones, and not every one. The table shows tens of thousands of clones, with approximately 78% occurring only once. The specimen was PBMCs. The receptors come from a male donor in good health and CMV-seropositive. The CDR3 runs from the conserved cysteine through the conserved F or W. The D gene is left open where the match is weak. A clone size is listed for some rows: how often the clone was seen (once, few, many), or a class if it is expanded.

abundance: -; v_gene: TRBV28; j_gene: TRBJ1-2; d_gene: -; len: 13; CDR3nt: TGTGCCAGCAGTCCTCTTTGGGGCTTAGGCTACACCTTC; CDR3aa: CASSPLWGLGYTF
abundance: -; v_gene: TRBV10-3; j_gene: TRBJ2-7; d_gene: TRBD2; len: 14; CDR3nt: TGTGCCATCAGTGCGACTAGCGGGAGGGAACGGCAGTACTTC; CDR3aa: CAISATSGRERQYF
abundance: -; v_gene: TRBV27; j_gene: TRBJ2-5; d_gene: -; len: 13; CDR3nt: TGTGCCAGCAGCGGACTGCCGCCAGAGACCCAGTACTTC; CDR3aa: CASSGLPPETQYF
abundance: -; v_gene: TRBV4-1; j_gene: TRBJ2-7; d_gene: -; len: 16; CDR3nt: TGCGCCAGCAGCCAAGATCCCACAGGGCGCAGGGACGAGCAGTACTTC; CDR3aa: CASSQDPTGRRDEQYF
abundance: -; v_gene: TRBV7-2; j_gene: TRBJ1-5; d_gene: -; len: 14; CDR3nt: TGTGCCAGCAGCTTAACAGGTTCCAATCAGCCCCAGCATTTT; CDR3aa: CASSLTGSNQPQHF
abundance: once; v_gene: TRBV19; j_gene: TRBJ2-2; d_gene: -; len: 15; CDR3nt: TGTGCCAGTACCTATTCGGGGGGCGGCACCGGGGAGCTGTTTTTT; CDR3aa: CASTYSGGGTGELFF
abundance: -; v_gene: TRBV2; j_gene: TRBJ2-7; d_gene: -; len: 16; CDR3nt: TGTGCCAGCAGTGAATACCCGGGACTGATTAACTACGAGCAGTACTTC; CDR3aa: CASSEYPGLINYEQYF
abundance: -; v_gene: TRBV4-2; j_gene: TRBJ2-3; d_gene: TRBD2; len: 17; CDR3nt: TGTGCCAGCAGCCAAAGAGCGGGGGATAATCCACCAGATACGCAGTATTTT; CDR3aa: CASSQRAGDNPPDTQYF
abundance: -; v_gene: TRBV10-3; j_gene: TRBJ2-1; d_gene: TRBD2; len: 14; CDR3nt: TGTGCCATCAAAGGGACTAGCGGTGGGAATGAGCAGTTCTTC; CDR3aa: CAIKGTSGGNEQFF
abundance: -; v_gene: TRBV28; j_gene: TRBJ1-6; d_gene: -; len: 14; CDR3nt: TGTGCCAGCAGTTTAGGAGTTGGGTTCTCACCCCTCCACTTT; CDR3aa: CASSLGVGFSPLHF
abundance: -; v_gene: TRBV7-2; j_gene: TRBJ2-1; d_gene: -; len: 13; CDR3nt: TGTGCCAGCAGGTTCGGCCCGGCGGCCGAGCAGTTCTTC; CDR3aa: CASRFGPAAEQFF
abundance: -; v_gene: TRBV10-2; j_gene: TRBJ2-5; d_gene: -; len: 11; CDR3nt: TGCGCCAGCACCTCGGGTGAGACCCAGTACTTC; CDR3aa: CASTSGETQYF
abundance: -; v_gene: TRBV9; j_gene: TRBJ1-2; d_gene: -; len: 15; CDR3nt: TGTGCCAGCAGCGTAGAGGGACACTCTAACTATGGCTACACCTTC; CDR3aa: CASSVEGHSNYGYTF